This record covers a single TCR beta chain. The antigen is undetermined. CDR1 and CDR2 (germline): SEHNR, FQNEAQ (reference sequence). There are 15 residues in the CDR3. J was trimmed by 5 bases and V by 4 bases; bases with no gene match: 5. The sample originates from a study of OX40 agonist ivuxolimab in advanced cancers. Study-level background: Administration of intravenous ivuxolimab to patients occurred every 2 weeks at 0.01 to 10 mg/kg. Patients treated during dose escalation were battling hepatocellular carcinoma, melanoma, renal cell or head and neck cancer. Findings and caveats of the study: At doses 0.1 to 3.0 mg/kg, CD4+ and CD8+ clones expanded.

The method was immunoSEQ multiplex PCR; TCRdb's version includes in-frame clones alone and lacks a portion of them. The table records just under 20,000 clones, roughly 84% of them present only once. Any history of autoimmune disease or systemic immunosuppression disqualified patients. The chain couples TRBV7-9 to TRBJ2-3, with 11 bases lining up with TRBD2. The sample in question was CD4+ or CD8+ T cells sorted from blood, obtained in a trial of the OX40 agonist ivuxolimab. This TCR was sampled from an adult with an advanced solid tumor such as melanoma, head and neck, liver or kidney cancer. The CDR3 coding sequence is TGTGCCAGCAGCTCCACCGGGACTAGCGGAGATACGCAGTATTTT. It is translated as CASSSTGTSGDTQYF.